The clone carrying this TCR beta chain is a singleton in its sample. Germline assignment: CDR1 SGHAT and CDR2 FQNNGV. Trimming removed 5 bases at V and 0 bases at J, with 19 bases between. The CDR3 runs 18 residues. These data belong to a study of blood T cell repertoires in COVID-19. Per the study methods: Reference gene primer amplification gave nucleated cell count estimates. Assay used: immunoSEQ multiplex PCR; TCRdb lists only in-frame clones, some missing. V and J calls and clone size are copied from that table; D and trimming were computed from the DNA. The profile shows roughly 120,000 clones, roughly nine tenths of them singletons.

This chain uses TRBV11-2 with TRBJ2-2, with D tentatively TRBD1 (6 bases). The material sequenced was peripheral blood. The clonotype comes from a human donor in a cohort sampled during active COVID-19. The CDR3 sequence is CASSRTSTGYANTGELFF. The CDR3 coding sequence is TGTGCCAGCAGCCGTACCTCGACAGGCTACGCGAACACCGGGGAGCTGTTTTTT.